These T cell receptor beta chains were read from a single sample in a study of blood T cell repertoires in COVID-19. The data were produced by immunoSEQ multiplex PCR, yet TCRdb's version contains in-frame clones alone and is incomplete. The sample lists approximately 360,000 clones, around four fifths seen once, with around 5% in the top ten. The sequencing sample was made of PBMCs or T cells enriched from blood (not recorded which). These TCRs come from a woman in her 50s who had recovered from COVID-19. CDR3s include the opening cysteine and the closing phenylalanine or tryptophan. The D gene is left open where the match is weak. Size is stated for part of the rows, as once, few or many counts, or as a class when the clone is expanded.

V gene	clone size	D gene	CDR3 length	J gene	CDR3 protein	CDR3 DNA
TRBV30	once	-	15	TRBJ1-1	CAWRAGGGSSTEAFF	TGTGCCTGGAGAGCCGGCGGGGGGAGTAGTACTGAAGCTTTCTTT
TRBV6-5	-	TRBD1	15	TRBJ2-1	CASSLTGGVYNEQFF	TGTGCCAGCAGTCTAACAGGGGGCGTCTACAATGAGCAGTTCTTC
TRBV6-5	-	-	16	TRBJ1-3	CASSYRPTFSGNTIYF	TGTGCCAGCAGTTACCGCCCGACTTTCTCTGGAAACACCATATATTTT
TRBV5-4	-	TRBD1	15	TRBJ2-3	CASSRTGAATDTQYF	TGTGCCAGCAGCCGAACAGGGGCAGCCACAGATACGCAGTATTTT
TRBV30	-	-	14	TRBJ1-1	CAWSLIGGSTEAFF	TGTGCCTGGAGTCTCATAGGGGGTAGCACTGAAGCTTTCTTT
TRBV12-3/TRBV12-4	-	-	12	TRBJ1-2	CASTSGEDGYTF	TGTGCCAGCACTAGTGGGGAGGATGGCTACACCTTC
TRBV7-2	-	TRBD1	14	TRBJ2-3	CASSQQGAADTQYF	TGTGCCAGCAGCCAACAGGGGGCCGCAGATACGCAGTATTTT
TRBV25-1	-	-	14	TRBJ1-4	CASSGGLFGEKLFF	TGTGCCAGCAGTGGGGGACTGTTCGGTGAAAAACTGTTTTTT
TRBV30	-	-	12	TRBJ1-1	CAWRRKNTEAFF	TGTGCCTGGAGGCGCAAGAACACTGAAGCTTTCTTT
TRBV9	-	TRBD1	19	TRBJ2-1	CASSVGGWGQGGSYNEQFF	TGTGCCAGCAGCGTAGGGGGTTGGGGACAGGGAGGCTCCTACAATGAGCAGTTCTTC
TRBV28	few	TRBD1	15	TRBJ2-7	CASRSSRTGPYEQYF	TGTGCCAGCAGGTCTTCGAGGACAGGGCCTTACGAGCAGTACTTC
TRBV19	-	-	15	TRBJ1-1	CAISRQVLGSTEAFF	TGTGCCATCTCAAGACAGGTTCTAGGGAGTACTGAAGCTTTCTTT
TRBV4-1	-	TRBD2	16	TRBJ2-7	CASSQEWTSGSYEQYF	TGCGCCAGCAGCCAAGAGTGGACTAGCGGGAGCTACGAGCAGTACTTC
TRBV2	once	TRBD1	15	TRBJ1-2	CASRDRDRGYRGYTF	TGTGCCAGCAGGGACCGGGACAGGGGTTATAGGGGCTACACCTTC
TRBV7-9	few	-	12	TRBJ1-2	CASSSDMWGYTF	TGTGCCAGCAGCTCGGACATGTGGGGCTACACCTTC
TRBV3-1/TRBV3-2	-	TRBD2	17	TRBJ2-2	CASSHPPGRGVPGELFF	TGTGCCAGCAGCCACCCCCCGGGGCGGGGGGTGCCCGGGGAGCTGTTTTTT
TRBV12-3/TRBV12-4	-	-	13	TRBJ2-7	CASSLAQNYEQYF	TGTGCCAGCAGTTTAGCACAGAACTACGAGCAGTACTTC
TRBV12-3/TRBV12-4	-	-	13	TRBJ1-1	CASSLIGQGEAFF	TGTGCCAGCAGTTTAATTGGCCAGGGTGAAGCTTTCTTT
TRBV30	-	TRBD1	15	TRBJ1-2	CAWSPPGTASYGYTF	TGTGCCTGGAGCCCCCCCGGGACAGCTAGCTATGGCTACACCTTC
TRBV20-1	-	-	15	TRBJ1-5	CSASSVSVKRQPQHF	TGCAGTGCTAGTTCGGTTTCGGTAAAACGTCAGCCCCAGCATTTT
TRBV19	-	-	15	TRBJ1-4	CASRMSTATNEKLFF	TGTGCCAGTAGGATGAGTACAGCAACTAATGAAAAACTGTTTTTT
TRBV5-4	-	-	15	TRBJ1-2	CASSQDPTGNYGYTF	TGTGCCAGCAGCCAGGACCCGACAGGCAACTATGGCTACACCTTC
TRBV30	-	-	10	TRBJ2-7	CAWRGEAQYF	TGTGCCTGGAGGGGGGAGGCCCAGTACTTC
TRBV6-2/TRBV6-3	-	TRBD1	16	TRBJ2-6	CASSSRQGTGANVLTF	TGTGCCAGCAGTTCGCGACAGGGTACTGGGGCCAACGTCCTGACTTTC
TRBV6-1	-	-	13	TRBJ2-3	CASSETPVDTQYF	TGTGCCAGCAGTGAAACCCCAGTTGATACGCAGTATTTT
TRBV5-1	-	-	13	TRBJ2-7	CASSRSGTYEQYF	TGCGCCAGCAGCCGTAGCGGTACCTACGAGCAGTACTTC
TRBV28	-	TRBD1	16	TRBJ1-1	CASSRGDRDLNTEAFF	TGTGCCAGCAGTCGGGGGGACAGGGATCTGAACACTGAAGCTTTCTTT
TRBV5-5	-	TRBD1	17	TRBJ1-2	CASSVDRGWDVFYGYTF	TGTGCCAGCAGCGTAGACAGGGGCTGGGATGTTTTCTATGGCTACACCTTC
TRBV14	-	-	13	TRBJ1-5	CASSQFGNQPQHF	TGTGCCAGCAGCCAATTCGGTAATCAGCCCCAGCATTTT
TRBV5-5	-	TRBD1	14	TRBJ1-6	CASSLGQGASPLHF	TGTGCCAGCAGCTTGGGACAGGGGGCTTCACCCCTCCACTTT
TRBV7-9	-	TRBD2	19	TRBJ2-1	CASSRRTSGRKGDYNEQFF	TGTGCCAGCAGCCGGAGGACTAGCGGGAGGAAGGGCGATTACAATGAGCAGTTCTTC